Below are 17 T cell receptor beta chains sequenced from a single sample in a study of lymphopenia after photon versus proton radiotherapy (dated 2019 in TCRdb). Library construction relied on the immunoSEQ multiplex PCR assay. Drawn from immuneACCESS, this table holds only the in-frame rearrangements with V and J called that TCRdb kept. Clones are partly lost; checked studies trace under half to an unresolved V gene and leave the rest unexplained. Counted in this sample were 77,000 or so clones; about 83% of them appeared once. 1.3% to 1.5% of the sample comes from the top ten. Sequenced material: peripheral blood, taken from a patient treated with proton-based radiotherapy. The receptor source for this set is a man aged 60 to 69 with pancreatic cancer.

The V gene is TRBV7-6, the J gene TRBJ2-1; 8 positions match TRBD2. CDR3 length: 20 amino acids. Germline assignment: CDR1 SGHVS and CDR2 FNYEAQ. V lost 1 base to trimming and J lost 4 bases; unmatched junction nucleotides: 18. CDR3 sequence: CASSLDRTSGTLERYNEQFF. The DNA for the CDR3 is TGTGCCAGCAGCTTAGATCGAACTAGCGGAACCCTCGAAAGATACAATGAGCAGTTCTTC.

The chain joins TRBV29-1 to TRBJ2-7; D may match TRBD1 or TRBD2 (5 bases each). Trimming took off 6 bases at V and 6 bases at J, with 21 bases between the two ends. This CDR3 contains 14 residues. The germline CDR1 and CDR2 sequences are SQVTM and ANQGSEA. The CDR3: CSVGMGVGAFEQYF. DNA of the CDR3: TGCAGCGTCGGCATGGGGGTAGGGGCATTCGAGCAGTACTTC.

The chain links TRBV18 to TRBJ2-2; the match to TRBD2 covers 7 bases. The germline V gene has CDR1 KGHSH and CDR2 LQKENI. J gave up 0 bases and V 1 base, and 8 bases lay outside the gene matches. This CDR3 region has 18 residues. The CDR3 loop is CASSPRLAEYANTGELFF. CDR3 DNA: TGTGCCAGCTCACCACGGCTAGCGGAGTACGCGAACACCGGGGAGCTGTTTTTT.

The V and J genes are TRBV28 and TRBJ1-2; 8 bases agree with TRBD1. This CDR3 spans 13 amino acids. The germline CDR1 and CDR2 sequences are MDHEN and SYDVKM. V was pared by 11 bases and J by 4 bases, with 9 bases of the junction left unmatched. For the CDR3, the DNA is TGTGCCGTGACTTGGGACAGGCGCTATGGCTACACCTTC. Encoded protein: CAVTWDRRYGYTF.

The CDR3 protein is CASSFSVPRTLNTGELFF. CDR3 sequence (DNA): TGTGCCAGCAGTTTCTCTGTCCCCAGGACACTTAACACCGGGGAGCTGTTTTTT. This chain links TRBV27 with TRBJ2-2, with D tentatively TRBD1 (5 bases). The V and J ends lost 3 bases and 2 bases respectively, with 19 bases between them. Germline V gene data show CDR1 as MNHEY and CDR2 as SMNVEV (reference sequence). The CDR3 loop spans 18 amino acids.

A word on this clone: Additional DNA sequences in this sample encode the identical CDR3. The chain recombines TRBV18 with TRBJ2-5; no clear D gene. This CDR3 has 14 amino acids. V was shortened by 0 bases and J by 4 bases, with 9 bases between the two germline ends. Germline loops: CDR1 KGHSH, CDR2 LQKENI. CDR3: CASSPPGLGETQYF. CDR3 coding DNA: TGTGCCAGCTCACCACCGGGGTTGGGAGAGACCCAGTACTTC. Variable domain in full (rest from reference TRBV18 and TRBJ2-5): NAGVMQNPRHLVRRRGQEARLRCSPMKGHSHVYWYRQLPEEGLKFMVYLQKENIIDESGMPKERFSAEFPKEGPSILRIQQVVRGDSAAYFCASSPPGLGETQYFGPGTRLLVL.

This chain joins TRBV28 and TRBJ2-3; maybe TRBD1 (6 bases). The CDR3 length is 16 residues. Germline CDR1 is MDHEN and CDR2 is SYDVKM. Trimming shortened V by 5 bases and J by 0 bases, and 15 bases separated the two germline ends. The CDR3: CASSGWAGVSTDTQYF. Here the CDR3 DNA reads TGTGCCAGCAGTGGATGGGCAGGGGTTAGCACAGATACGCAGTATTTT.

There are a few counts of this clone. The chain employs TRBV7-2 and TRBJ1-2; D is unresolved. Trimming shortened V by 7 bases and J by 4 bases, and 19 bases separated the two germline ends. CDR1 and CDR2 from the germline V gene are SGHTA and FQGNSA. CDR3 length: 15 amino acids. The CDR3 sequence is CASTPTLGSPYGYTF. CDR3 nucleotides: TGTGCCAGCACCCCCACCCTAGGCTCACCCTATGGCTACACCTTC.

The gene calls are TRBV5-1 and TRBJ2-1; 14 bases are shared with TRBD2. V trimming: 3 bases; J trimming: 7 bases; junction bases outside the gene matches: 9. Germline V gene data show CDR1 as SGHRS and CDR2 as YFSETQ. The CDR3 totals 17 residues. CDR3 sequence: CASSSRPGTSGSNEQFF. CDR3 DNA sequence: TGCGCCAGCAGCTCCCGCCCGGGGACTAGCGGGAGTAATGAGCAGTTCTTC. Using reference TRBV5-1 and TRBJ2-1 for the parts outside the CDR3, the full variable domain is KAGVTQTPRYLIKTRGQQVTLSCSPISGHRSVSWYQQTPGQGLQFLFEYFSETQRNKGNFPGRFSGRQFSNSRSEMNVSTLELGDSALYLCASSSRPGTSGSNEQFFGPGTRLTVL.

CDR3 in DNA: TGTGCCAGCAGCTCCTTAGCGGGAGGCTCCTACGAGCAGTACTTC. Its translation: CASSSLAGGSYEQYF. This chain uses TRBV7-6 with TRBJ2-7, with 10 positions matching TRBD2. The CDR3 contains 15 residues. After removal of 4 bases from V and 0 bases from J, the junction contained 3 bases not matched to a gene. Germline CDR1 is SGHVS and CDR2 is FNYEAQ.

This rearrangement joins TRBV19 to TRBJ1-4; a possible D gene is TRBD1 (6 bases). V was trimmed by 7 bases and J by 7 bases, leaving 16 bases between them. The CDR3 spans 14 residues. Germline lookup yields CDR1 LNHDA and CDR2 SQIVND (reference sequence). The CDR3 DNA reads TGTGCCAGTATCGAGGTGGGGGCTCGTGAAAAACTGTTTTTT. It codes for CASIEVGAREKLFF.

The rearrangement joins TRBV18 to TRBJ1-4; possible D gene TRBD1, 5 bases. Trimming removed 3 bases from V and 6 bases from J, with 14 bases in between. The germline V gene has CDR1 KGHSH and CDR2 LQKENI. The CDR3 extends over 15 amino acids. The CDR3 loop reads CASSPGGTDYEKLFF. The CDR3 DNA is TGTGCCAGCTCACCGGGGGGGACGGATTATGAAAAACTGTTTTTT.

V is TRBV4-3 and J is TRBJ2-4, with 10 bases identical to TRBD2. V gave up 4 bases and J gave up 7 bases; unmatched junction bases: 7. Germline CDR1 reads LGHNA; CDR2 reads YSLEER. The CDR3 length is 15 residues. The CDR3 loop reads CASSPSLAGVNIQYF. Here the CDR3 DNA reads TGCGCCAGCAGCCCCTCTCTAGCGGGAGTTAACATTCAGTACTTC.

CDR3 residues: CAIKTLAGESYEQYF. In DNA form, the CDR3 reads TGTGCCATCAAGACTCTAGCGGGAGAGAGTTACGAGCAGTACTTC. The chain uses TRBV10-3 and TRBJ2-7; the match to TRBD2 covers 10 bases. CDR1 is ENHRY and CDR2 is SYGVKD in the germline V gene. The V gene end was trimmed by 7 bases and the J gene end by 4 bases; junction bases not matched to a gene: 10. The length of the CDR3 is 15 residues.

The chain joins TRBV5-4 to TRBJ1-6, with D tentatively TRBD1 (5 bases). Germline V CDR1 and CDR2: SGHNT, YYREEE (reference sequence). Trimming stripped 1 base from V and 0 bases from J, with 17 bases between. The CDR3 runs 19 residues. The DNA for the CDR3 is TGTGCCAGCAGCTTGAGGCAGGGCTTATTTAGCTCCTATAATTCACCCCTCCACTTT. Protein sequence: CASSLRQGLFSSYNSPLHF.

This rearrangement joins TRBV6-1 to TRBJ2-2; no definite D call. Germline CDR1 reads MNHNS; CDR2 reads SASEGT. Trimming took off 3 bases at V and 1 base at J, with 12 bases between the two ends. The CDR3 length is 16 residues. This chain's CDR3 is CASSDWPRVNTGELFF. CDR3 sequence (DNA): TGTGCCAGCAGTGACTGGCCCCGGGTGAACACCGGGGAGCTGTTTTTT.

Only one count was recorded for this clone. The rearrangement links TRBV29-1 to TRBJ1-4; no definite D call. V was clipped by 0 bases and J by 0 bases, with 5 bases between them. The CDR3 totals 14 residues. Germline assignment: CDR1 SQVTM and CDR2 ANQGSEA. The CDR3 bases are TGCAGCGTTGAAGAACGATCAACTAATGAAAAACTGTTTTTT. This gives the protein CSVEERSTNEKLFF.